Here is one T cell receptor beta chain with its context. The antigen remains undetermined. The data originate from a study of STAT3 mutations in large granular lymphocyte leukemia. The V and J ends lost 7 bases and 6 bases, in that order; junction bases with no gene match: 18. This CDR3 has 16 residues. Germline V gene sequence: CDR1 MDHEN, CDR2 SYDVKM. The repertoire was sequenced with immunoSEQ multiplex PCR; TCRdb's copy has only in-frame clones and lacks some. The table has roughly 22,000 clones, about 94% seen once; the top ten hold roughly 6.5%. General study points: Every T-cell large granular lymphocyte leukemia patient had at least one immunodominant TCR beta clonotype.

Sequencing input: peripheral blood mononuclear cells. This chain uses TRBV28 with TRBJ2-7; 7 bases align to TRBD2. The receptor was derived from a man aged 35-49 years with T-cell large granular lymphocyte leukemia. Some clones in this sample may be carry-over from other donors' samples. CDR3 in DNA: TGTGCCAGCACCTCCCTGGGAGGGCGTCGGTCGGTCGAGCAGTACTTC. Protein product: CASTSLGGRRSVEQYF.